Below are 10 T cell receptor beta chains sequenced from a single sample in a study of T cells in localized non-small cell lung cancer. Here immunoSEQ multiplex PCR was the method, and the copy in TCRdb shows in-frame clones only, minus some. Among about 5,400 clones, 35% to 45% were seen once, and the ten largest hold more than 8%. The sequencing used lung tumor tissue, collected before any cancer treatment. The receptors were sampled from a male donor older than 55 with stage I squamous cell lung carcinoma.

The chain recombines TRBV9 with TRBJ1-1; the D gene is possibly TRBD1 (5 bases). Looked up from germline, CDR1 is SGDLS and CDR2 is YYNGEE. V was trimmed by 3 bases and J by 1 base, leaving 13 bases between them. CDR3 size: 15 residues. CDR3 in DNA: TGTGCCAGCAGCGAATCGGAGGGGACGAACACTGAAGCTTTCTTT. It codes for CASSESEGTNTEAFF.

In its sample, this clone was seen a few times. V gene TRBV9 combines with J gene TRBJ2-2; no firm D call. The CDR3 has 12 amino acids. V was clipped by 3 bases and J by 2 bases, with 2 bases between them. Germline CDR1 and CDR2: SGDLS and YYNGEE. CDR3: CASSGNTGELFF. In DNA, the CDR3 is TGTGCCAGCAGCGGAAACACCGGGGAGCTGTTTTTT.

Only a few counts were recorded for this clone. The gene calls are TRBV19 and TRBJ1-2; D perhaps matches TRBD1 (5 bases). The CDR3 consists of 14 residues. The V gene lost 3 bases and the J gene lost 4 bases, with 12 bases spanning the gap. In germline, CDR1 is LNHDA, CDR2 SQIVND (reference sequence). The CDR3 bases are TGTGCCAGTAGTATGCAGGGTTTCGTCTATGGCTACACCTTC. Its protein is CASSMQGFVYGYTF.

V is TRBV19 and J is TRBJ1-6, with D possibly matching TRBD1 (5 bases). This CDR3 has 16 residues. V was shortened by 2 bases and J by 3 bases, with 11 bases between the two germline ends. CDR1 is LNHDA, CDR2 SQIVND, per germline (reference sequence). The CDR3 spells CASSIRLGGYNSPLHF. DNA for the CDR3: TGTGCCAGTAGTATACGCCTTGGGGGCTATAATTCACCCCTCCACTTT.

The DNA of the CDR3 is TGTGCCAGCAGTTACTCGAGCGCGGGGGGCGTAGATACGCAGTATTTT. Its protein product is CASSYSSAGGVDTQYF. V is TRBV6-8 and J is TRBJ2-3; 8 bases are a match to TRBD2. CDR1 and CDR2 from the germline V gene are MNHGY and SAAAGT. Unmatched junction bases numbered 7, after V lost 0 bases and J lost 5 bases. This CDR3 has 16 amino acids.

This chain uses TRBV9 with TRBJ2-5; D remains unclear. Germline-derived CDR1 and CDR2 are SGDLS and YYNGEE. Deletions cut 0 bases from V and 4 bases from J, with 10 bases between. The CDR3 spans 14 residues. The CDR3 here is CASSVGGVGETQYF. CDR3 DNA: TGTGCCAGCAGCGTAGGTGGGGTTGGAGAGACCCAGTACTTC.

This clone turned up a few times. The J gene is TRBJ1-1, the V gene TRBV11-3; TRBD1 matches at 9 bases. Germline lookup yields CDR1 SGHNT and CDR2 YENEEA. The CDR3 is 14 amino acids. V dropped 6 bases and J dropped 5; count of bases not matched to a gene: 7. The CDR3 sequence: CASRTPGQGTEAFF. Here the CDR3 DNA reads TGTGCCAGCAGAACCCCGGGACAGGGAACTGAAGCTTTCTTT.

This clone has more than one count but fewer than ten. The chain joins TRBV6-4 to TRBJ2-7, with 8 nucleotides matching TRBD1. The V gene's germline CDR1 is MRHNA and CDR2 SNTAGT. This CDR3 is 15 amino acids long. The trim removed 5 bases at V and 0 bases at J, leaving 6 bases unmatched. CDR3 in amino acids: CASSYDTGGSYEQYF. In DNA, the CDR3 is TGTGCCAGCAGTTACGATACAGGGGGCTCCTACGAGCAGTACTTC.

This clone was counted between two and nine times. This chain joins TRBV9 and TRBJ1-6; the match to TRBD1 covers 8 bases. Germline V lookup: CDR1 SGDLS, CDR2 YYNGEE. V trimming: 6 bases; J trimming: 6 bases; junction bases outside the gene matches: 5. CDR3 length: 14 residues. CDR3 DNA sequence: TGTGCCAGCACCCGACAGGGGTTTAATTCACCCCTCCACTTT. Its protein product is CASTRQGFNSPLHF.

V usage is TRBV30 and J usage is TRBJ1-2, with 7 bases identical to TRBD1. The CDR3 has 12 residues. Trimming cost V 5 bases and J 3 bases; bases outside gene matches: 3. Germline V gene lookup returns CDR1 GTSNPN and CDR2 SVGIG (reference sequence). In nucleotides, the CDR3 is TGTGCCTGGGGGGACAGTTACTATGGCTACACCTTC. It yields the protein CAWGDSYYGYTF.